The clone carrying this T cell receptor beta chain turned up a few times. This CDR3 region has 13 residues. The V gene lost 6 bases and the J gene lost 7 bases, with 13 bases spanning the gap. The record originates from a study of regulatory T cells in long-lasting Graves disease. Study details: The study enrolled newly diagnosed Graves' patients on antithyroid drugs under 3 months.

Time point meaning: newly diagnosed GD, antithyroid drugs for less than 3 months. After RNA was extracted from PBMCs, the TCR library was made from it. Construction of TCR beta libraries relied on iRepertoire HTBI primers and on Arm-PCR targeting CDR3 regions. TCRdb reprocessed the multiplex PCR reads with MiXCR, giving one entry per CDR3 protein. The sample consists of approximately 440,000 distinct CDR3 sequences, roughly 17% of them appearing once. These data were also filed under a second study, of T cells in Graves' hyperthyroidism and ophthalmopathy.

The sequence derives from a man aged 35 to 55 with Graves disease. The starting material was peripheral blood mononuclear cells (PBMCs), obtained at new diagnosis, from a patient treated with antithyroid drugs. The V and J genes are TRBV12-3 or TRBV12-4 and TRBJ2-1; possibly TRBD1 or TRBD2 for D (6 bases each). CDR3 DNA: TGTGCCAGCAGCCCCGAAGGGGGGAATGAGCAGTTCTTC. Its protein is CASSPEGGNEQFF.